This record looks at one T cell receptor beta chain sequence and its context. This entry belongs to a study of identifying expanded T cells in peripheral blood. V shed 6 bases and J shed 0 bases, with 10 bases lying between them. Germline CDR1 SGHDT, CDR2 YYEEEE. The CDR3 runs 14 residues. Produced via immunoSEQ multiplex PCR; TCRdb's table is partial and in-frame only. Of over 90,000 clones in the sample, approximately 88% were seen once. This TCR came from a person aged 18 to 70 in good health. This chain connects TRBV5-6 to TRBJ2-1; D unclear. Sequencing used blood. The CDR3 DNA is TGTGCCAGCATAAAGGTTAGCTCCTACAATGAGCAGTTCTTC. Translation gives CASIKVSSYNEQFF.